The clone carrying this T cell receptor beta chain was seen a few times. These data belong to a study of cytomegalovirus exposure and HLA in healthy donors. PCR was performed using 60 Vbeta and 13 Jbeta primers. Assay used: immunoSEQ multiplex PCR; TCRdb lists only in-frame clones, some missing. In the table there are about 80,000 clones, 60% to 80% of which are singletons. The V end was cut by 2 bases, the J end by 6 bases, with 19 bases between. This CDR3 region has 15 residues. The V gene's germline CDR1 is GTSNPN and CDR2 SVGIG (reference sequence). The specimen was PBMCs. The clonotype was recovered from a woman in her 40s in good health and CMV-seropositive. V and J are TRBV30 and TRBJ1-2; TRBD1 is a possible D gene (5 bases). The CDR3 sequence: CAWSTTGGGGHGYTF. In DNA form, the CDR3 reads TGTGCCTGGAGTACCACAGGCGGCGGTGGTCATGGCTACACCTTC.